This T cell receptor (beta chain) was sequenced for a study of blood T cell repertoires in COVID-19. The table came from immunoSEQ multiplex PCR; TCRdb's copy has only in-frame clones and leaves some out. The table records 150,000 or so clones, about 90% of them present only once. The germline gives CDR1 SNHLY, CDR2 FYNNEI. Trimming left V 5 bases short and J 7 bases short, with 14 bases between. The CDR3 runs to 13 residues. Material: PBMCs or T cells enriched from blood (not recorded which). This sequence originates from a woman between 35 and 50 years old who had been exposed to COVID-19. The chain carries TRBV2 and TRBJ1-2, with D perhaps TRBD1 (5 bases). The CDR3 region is CASSQSMGPGYTF. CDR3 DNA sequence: TGTGCCAGCAGTCAATCCATGGGGCCTGGCTACACCTTC.